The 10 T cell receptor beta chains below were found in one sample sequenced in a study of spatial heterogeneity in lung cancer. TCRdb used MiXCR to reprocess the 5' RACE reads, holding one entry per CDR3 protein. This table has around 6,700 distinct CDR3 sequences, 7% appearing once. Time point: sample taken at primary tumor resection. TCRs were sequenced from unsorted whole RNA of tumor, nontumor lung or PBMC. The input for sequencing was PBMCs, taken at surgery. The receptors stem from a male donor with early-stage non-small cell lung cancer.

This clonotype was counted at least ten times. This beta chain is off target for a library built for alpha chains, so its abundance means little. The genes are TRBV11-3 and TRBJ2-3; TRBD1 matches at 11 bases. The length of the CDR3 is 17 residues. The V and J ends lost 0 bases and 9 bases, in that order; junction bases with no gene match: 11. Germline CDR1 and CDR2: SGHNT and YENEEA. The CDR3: CASSLDGGQGASITQYF. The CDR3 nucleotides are TGTGCCAGCAGCTTAGATGGAGGACAGGGGGCCTCAATAACGCAGTATTTT.

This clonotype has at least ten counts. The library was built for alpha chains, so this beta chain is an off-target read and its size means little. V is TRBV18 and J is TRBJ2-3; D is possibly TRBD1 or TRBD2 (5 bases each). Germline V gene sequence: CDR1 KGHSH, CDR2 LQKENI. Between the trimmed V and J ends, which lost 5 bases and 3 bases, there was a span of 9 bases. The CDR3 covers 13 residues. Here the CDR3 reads CASSIGETDTQYF. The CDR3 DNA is TGTGCCAGCTCAATAGGGGAGACAGATACGCAGTATTTT.

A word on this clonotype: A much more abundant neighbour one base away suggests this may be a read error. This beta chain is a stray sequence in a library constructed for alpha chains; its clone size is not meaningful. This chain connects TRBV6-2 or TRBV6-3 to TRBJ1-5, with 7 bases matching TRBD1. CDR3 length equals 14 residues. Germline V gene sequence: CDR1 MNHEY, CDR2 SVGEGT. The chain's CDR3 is CASRYYDRDQPQHF. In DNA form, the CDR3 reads TGTGCCAGCAGATACTACGACAGGGATCAGCCCCAGCATTTT.

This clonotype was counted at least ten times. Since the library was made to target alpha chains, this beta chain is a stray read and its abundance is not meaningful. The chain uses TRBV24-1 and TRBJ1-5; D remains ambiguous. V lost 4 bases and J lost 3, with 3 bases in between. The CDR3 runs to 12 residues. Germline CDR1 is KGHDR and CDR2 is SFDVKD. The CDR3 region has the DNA TGTGCCACCAGTGACTACAATCAGCCCCAGCATTTT. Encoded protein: CATSDYNQPQHF.

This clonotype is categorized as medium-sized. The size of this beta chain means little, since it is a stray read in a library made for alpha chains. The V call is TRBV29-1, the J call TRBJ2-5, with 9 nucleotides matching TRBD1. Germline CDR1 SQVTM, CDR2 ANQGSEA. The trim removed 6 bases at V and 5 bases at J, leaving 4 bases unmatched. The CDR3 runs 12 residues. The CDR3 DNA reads TGCAGCGTGGACAGGGGAATGGAGACCCAGTACTTC. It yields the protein CSVDRGMETQYF.

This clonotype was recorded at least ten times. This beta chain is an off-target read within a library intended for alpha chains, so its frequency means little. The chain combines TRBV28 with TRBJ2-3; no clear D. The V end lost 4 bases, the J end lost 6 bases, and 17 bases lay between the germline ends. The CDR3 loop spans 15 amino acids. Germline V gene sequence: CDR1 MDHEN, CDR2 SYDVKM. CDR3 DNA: TGTGCCAGCAGTTCACCCCCAGTGGTTCCTGATACGCAGTATTTT. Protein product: CASSSPPVVPDTQYF.

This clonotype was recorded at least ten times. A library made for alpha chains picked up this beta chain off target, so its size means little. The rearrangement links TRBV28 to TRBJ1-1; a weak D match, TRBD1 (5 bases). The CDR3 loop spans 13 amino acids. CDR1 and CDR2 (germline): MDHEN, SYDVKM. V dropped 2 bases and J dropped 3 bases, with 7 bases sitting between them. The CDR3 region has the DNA TGTGCCAGCAGTTTAGTCAGGGACACTGAAGCTTTCTTT. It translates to CASSLVRDTEAFF.

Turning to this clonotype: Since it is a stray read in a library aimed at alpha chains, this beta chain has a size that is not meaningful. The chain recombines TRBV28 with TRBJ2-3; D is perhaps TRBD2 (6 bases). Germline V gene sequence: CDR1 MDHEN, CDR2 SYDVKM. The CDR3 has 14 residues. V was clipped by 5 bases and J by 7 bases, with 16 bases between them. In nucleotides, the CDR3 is TGTGCCAGCAGTCCTACCGGCGCGGGGAATACGCAGTATTTT. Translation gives CASSPTGAGNTQYF.

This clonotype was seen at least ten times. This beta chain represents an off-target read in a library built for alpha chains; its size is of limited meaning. For the CDR3, the DNA is TGTGCCAGCACCTCTTCGGGGGAGCAGTACGTC. It encodes CASTSSGEQYV. The chain has TRBV28 and TRBJ2-7; possibly TRBD2 for D (5 bases). V shed 7 bases and J shed 7 bases, with 11 bases lying between them. Germline values: CDR1 MDHEN, CDR2 SYDVKM. The CDR3 has 11 residues.

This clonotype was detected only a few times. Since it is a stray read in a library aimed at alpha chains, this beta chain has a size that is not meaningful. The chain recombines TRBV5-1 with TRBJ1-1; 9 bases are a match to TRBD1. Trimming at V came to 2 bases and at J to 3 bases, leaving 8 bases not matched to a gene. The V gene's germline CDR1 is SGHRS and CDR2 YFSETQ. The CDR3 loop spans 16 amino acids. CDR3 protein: CASSLMGQGWYTEAFF. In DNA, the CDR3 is TGCGCCAGCAGCTTAATGGGACAGGGTTGGTACACTGAAGCTTTCTTT.